The 23 T cell receptor beta chains listed next were all sequenced from one sample in a study of CD4 T cells in relation to SARS-CoV-2 and coronaviruses. The method was immunoSEQ multiplex PCR; TCRdb's version includes in-frame clones alone and lacks a portion of them. The table shows roughly 45,000 clones, with roughly four fifths occurring only once. Antigen specificity for these receptors is unknown. Sequencing input: naive CD4+ T cells from PBMCs, cultured in vitro. Subset described: naive CD4+ T cells isolated by negative enrichment. All receptors come from an adult with COVID-19.

The gene calls are TRBV5-1 and TRBJ2-1; possible D gene TRBD2, 6 bases. CDR1 is SGHRS, CDR2 YFSETQ, per germline. V lost 6 bases to trimming and J lost 5 bases, with 15 bases between them. This CDR3 region has 14 residues. CDR3: CASNRLGRDNEQFF. The DNA for the CDR3 is TGCGCCAGCAACCGACTAGGTCGGGACAATGAGCAGTTCTTC.

The chain uses TRBV30 and TRBJ2-7; 10 bases fit TRBD1. The CDR3 spans 13 residues. Trimming took 2 bases from V and 3 from J; bases not matched to a gene: 1. The germline CDR1 and CDR2 sequences are GTSNPN and SVGIG (reference sequence). CDR3 sequence reads: CAWSRTGGYEQYF. For the CDR3, the DNA is TGTGCCTGGAGTAGGACAGGGGGCTACGAGCAGTACTTC.

The gene calls are TRBV19 and TRBJ2-1; perhaps D is TRBD1 or TRBD2 (5 bases each). The CDR3 has 16 amino acids. From germline, CDR1 is LNHDA and CDR2 SQIVND (reference sequence). The V gene lost 3 bases and the J gene lost 1 base, with 13 bases spanning the gap. For the CDR3, the DNA is TGTGCCAGTAGTATTGGGGGTCTTTTTTCCTACAATGAGCAGTTCTTC. Translated: CASSIGGLFSYNEQFF.

V and J are TRBV5-1 and TRBJ2-3, with 8 bases identical to TRBD2. The CDR3 is 15 amino acids. The germline V gene encodes CDR1 SGHRS and CDR2 YFSETQ. The V gene end was trimmed by 3 bases and the J gene end by 5 bases; junction bases not matched to a gene: 8. CDR3 DNA sequence: TGCGCCAGCAGCTCGCGACTCAGCGGGAGAGATACGCAGTATTTT. This gives the protein CASSSRLSGRDTQYF.

This clone was found a few times. The genes are TRBV24-1 and TRBJ1-2, with 8 bases lining up with TRBD1. Per the germline V gene, CDR1 is KGHDR and CDR2 is SFDVKD. V lost 7 bases to trimming and J lost 4 bases; unmatched junction nucleotides: 4. CDR3 length equals 13 residues. The CDR3: CATSPGTGYGYTF. The CDR3 region has the DNA TGTGCCACCAGCCCCGGGACAGGCTATGGCTACACCTTC.

J is TRBJ2-7 and V is TRBV6-1, with D perhaps matching TRBD1 (6 bases). V was pared by 2 bases and J by 9 bases, with 23 bases between. The length of the CDR3 is 16 residues. Germline V gene lookup returns CDR1 MNHNS and CDR2 SASEGT. The CDR3 nucleotides are TGTGCCAGCAGTGAACTGAGGGCAGGGGTCTTATGGGCGCAGTACTTC. Residues: CASSELRAGVLWAQYF.

The gene calls are TRBV18 and TRBJ2-7; TRBD2 might be the D (6 bases). Trimming took 4 bases from V and 4 from J, leaving 35 bases between them. Germline V lookup: CDR1 KGHSH, CDR2 LQKENI. The CDR3 loop spans 21 amino acids. CDR3 in amino acids: CASSLSGRSPPRITVDYEQYF. The CDR3 nucleotides read TGTGCCAGCTCACTGTCCGGGAGATCTCCCCCGCGGATCACGGTCGATTACGAGCAGTACTTC.

CDR3 DNA sequence: TGCGCCAGCAAGGGACTAGCGGGAGTCCCCACCGGGGAGCTGTTTTTT. Translating gives CASKGLAGVPTGELFF. The chain recombines TRBV5-1 with TRBJ2-2; 14 bases fit TRBD2. Trimming at V came to 6 bases and at J to 4 bases, leaving 5 bases not matched to a gene. The CDR3 runs to 16 residues. CDR1 SGHRS and CDR2 YFSETQ come from the germline V gene.

As concerns this clone: One junction end does not reproduce the germline sequence, and a read error may be involved. V gene TRBV7-7 combines with J gene TRBJ1-5, with TRBD1 identical over 8 bases. This CDR3 comprises 16 residues. CDR1 is SSHAT and CDR2 is FNYEAQ in the germline V gene (reference sequence). The CDR3 loop is CASSLARTGMNQPQHF. The CDR3 nucleotides read TGTGCTAGCAGCTTAGCGAGGACAGGGATGAATCAGCCCCAGCATTTT.

The CDR3 sequence is CAIIGSSSTDTQYF. The CDR3 nucleotides are TGTGCCATCATAGGGTCGAGTAGCACAGATACGCAGTATTTT. The chain links TRBV10-3 to TRBJ2-3; D is unresolved. V was clipped by 7 bases and J by 0 bases, with 11 bases between them. The germline CDR1 and CDR2 sequences are ENHRY and SYGVKD. The CDR3 sequence is 14 residues long.

The chain is built from TRBV20-1 and TRBJ2-2; D is undetermined. This CDR3 has 13 residues. The germline gives CDR1 DFQATT, CDR2 SNEGSKA (reference sequence). V was shortened by 5 bases and J by 3 bases, with 10 bases between the two germline ends. CDR3 DNA sequence: TGCAGTGCTGGTGGCGATTACACCGGGGAGCTGTTTTTT. It specifies CSAGGDYTGELFF.

This chain links TRBV4-1 with TRBJ1-4, with 9 bases fitting TRBD1. Trimming took 2 bases from V and 7 from J; bases not matched to a gene: 2. This CDR3 region has 14 residues. The V gene's germline CDR1 is MGHRA and CDR2 YSYEKL. The CDR3 bases are TGCGCCAGCAGCCAACAGACAGGGGGTGAAAAACTGTTTTTT. It specifies CASSQQTGGEKLFF.

This clone turned up a few times. The chain couples TRBV9 to TRBJ2-7, with 10 bases matching TRBD2. Germline-derived CDR1 and CDR2 are SGDLS and YYNGEE. This CDR3 has 15 amino acids. Trimming took 2 bases from V and 2 from J; bases not matched to a gene: 4. The CDR3 region has the DNA TGTGCCAGCAGCGTTGGACTAGCGGCCCCCTACGAGCAGTACTTC. Protein sequence: CASSVGLAAPYEQYF.

This CDR3 is CASSLLAGGDEQFF. CDR3 bases: TGTGCCAGCAGCTTGCTAGCGGGAGGGGATGAGCAGTTCTTC. The chain couples TRBV7-3 to TRBJ2-1; 12 bases agree with TRBD2. From germline, CDR1 is SGHTA and CDR2 FQGTGA. The CDR3 has 14 amino acids. V dropped 3 bases and J dropped 8; count of bases not matched to a gene: 2.

V usage is TRBV29-1 and J usage is TRBJ2-1; TRBD2 matches at 9 bases. The trim removed 3 bases at V and 3 bases at J, leaving 3 bases unmatched. CDR3 size: 14 residues. Germline V CDR1 and CDR2: SQVTM, ANQGSEA. CDR3: CSVDASGNYNEQFF. CDR3 bases: TGCAGCGTTGACGCTAGCGGGAACTACAATGAGCAGTTCTTC.

The chain employs TRBV19 and TRBJ2-2; the D is unclear. CDR3 length equals 14 residues. Trimming stripped 4 bases from V and 6 bases from J, with 12 bases between. The germline V gene has CDR1 LNHDA and CDR2 SQIVND (reference sequence). The DNA for the CDR3 is TGTGCCAGTAGTACGTCTCAGAAGGCCGGGGAGCTGTTTTTT. As protein: CASSTSQKAGELFF.

The chain employs TRBV28 and TRBJ2-3; 9 positions match TRBD1. J gave up 3 bases and V 3 bases, and 1 base lay outside the gene matches. Germline V lookup: CDR1 MDHEN, CDR2 SYDVKM. The CDR3 loop spans 14 amino acids. This CDR3 is CASSFDRGTDTQYF. The CDR3 DNA reads as TGTGCCAGCAGTTTTGACAGGGGGACAGATACGCAGTATTTT.

This clone was seen more than once but under ten times. The genes are TRBV6-2 or TRBV6-3 and TRBJ2-7; 9 nucleotides align to TRBD1. V was clipped by 7 bases and J by 3 bases; unmatched bases: 7. There are 14 residues in the CDR3. From germline, CDR1 is MNHEY and CDR2 SVGEGT. CDR3 sequence (DNA): TGTGCCAGCAACCCCGGGACAGGGATCTACGAGCAGTACTTC. Translation gives CASNPGTGIYEQYF.

This CDR3 reads CAISDGGTGGFGYTF. In DNA form, the CDR3 reads TGTGCCATCAGTGACGGTGGGACAGGGGGCTTTGGCTACACCTTC. The V and J genes are TRBV10-3 and TRBJ1-2; 12 positions match TRBD1. Looked up from germline, CDR1 is ENHRY and CDR2 is SYGVKD. V lost 3 bases to trimming and J lost 7 bases; unmatched junction nucleotides: 6. This CDR3 is 15 amino acids long.

The chain employs TRBV29-1 and TRBJ1-2, with TRBD1 identical over 8 bases. With 4 bases clipped from V and 4 bases from J, the junction kept 14 bases outside the gene matches. Germline CDR1 is SQVTM and CDR2 is ANQGSEA. The length of the CDR3 is 16 residues. The CDR3 loop is CSVVGARQGTVYGYTF. Written as DNA, the CDR3 is TGCAGCGTTGTTGGGGCCCGACAGGGGACGGTCTATGGCTACACCTTC. Full variable domain (outside the CDR3, taken from reference TRBV29-1 and TRBJ1-2): SAVISQKPSRDICQRGTSLTIQCQVDSQVTMMFWYRQQPGQSLTLIATANQGSEATYESGFVIDKFPISRPNLTFSTLTVSNMSPEDSSIYLCSVVGARQGTVYGYTFGSGTRLTVV.

V gene TRBV15 combines with J gene TRBJ2-7, with no clear D. Germline values: CDR1 LNHNV, CDR2 YYDKDF (reference sequence). V dropped 3 bases and J dropped 4 bases, with 19 bases sitting between them. The CDR3 totals 16 residues. CDR3 DNA: TGTGCCACCAGCAGGACGGGCTACCCTCGGCTGTACGAGCAGTACTTC. This codes for CATSRTGYPRLYEQYF.

V usage is TRBV20-1 and J usage is TRBJ2-5; 13 bases agree with TRBD2. The CDR3 length is 15 residues. Germline trimming cut 3 bases from V and 7 bases from J; bases unmatched to any gene: 8. Germline V lookup: CDR1 DFQATT, CDR2 SNEGSKA (reference sequence). CDR3 loop: CSASLLAGGPGTQYF. Here the CDR3 DNA reads TGCAGTGCTAGTCTACTAGCGGGAGGGCCGGGGACCCAGTACTTC.

This rearrangement joins TRBV4-1 to TRBJ2-1; 14 nucleotides line up with TRBD2. CDR3 size: 16 residues. Germline loops: CDR1 MGHRA, CDR2 YSYEKL. The V segment lost 5 bases and the J segment 10 bases; nucleotides outside the gene matches: 10. The CDR3 DNA reads TGCGCCAGCAGCTCCTCGGGACTAGCGGGAGTGGGGGAGCAGTTCTTC. It encodes CASSSSGLAGVGEQFF.